A selection of T cell receptor beta chains follows, all from one sample in a study of blood T cell repertoires in COVID-19. Using immunoSEQ multiplex PCR, the repertoire was profiled, and TCRdb retains in-frame clones only, with some absent. This table has about 230,000 clones, 80% to 90% appearing once. Sequencing was performed on peripheral blood. The source is a man aged 50 to 60 with COVID-19, enrolled during active disease. Both conserved end residues are part of each CDR3. The D gene is left open where the match is weak. Clone size is stated in some rows and not others, as once, few, many or a class when expanded.

TRBV5-1	TRBJ2-7	.	TRBD1	TGCGCCAGCAGCTCGGGGACAGGGTCCTACGAGCAGTACTTC	CASSSGTGSYEQYF
TRBV4-2	TRBJ1-4	.	.	TGTGCCAGCAGCCAAGAGTCGAGACAGGCCTGGCCTAATGAAAAACTGTTTTTT	CASSQESRQAWPNEKLFF
TRBV5-1	TRBJ2-7	.	.	TGCGCCAGCAGCTTGGCCTTTTTGACACCCTACGAGCAGTACTTC	CASSLAFLTPYEQYF
TRBV24-1	TRBJ2-2	.	.	TGTGCCACCAGTGATGCAGGTACCACCGGGGAGCTGTTTTTT	CATSDAGTTGELFF
TRBV24-1	TRBJ2-5	once	TRBD1	TGTGCCACCAGTGACTACGGGACAGGGGGCAGGGAGACCCAGTACTTC	CATSDYGTGGRETQYF
TRBV6-2/TRBV6-3	TRBJ2-7	.	.	TGTGCCAGCAGTCCCCGACTAGGTAAGGGCGAGCAGTACTTC	CASSPRLGKGEQYF
TRBV2	TRBJ2-1	.	.	TGTGCCAGCAGTGATTTAGAATACAATGAGCAGTTCTTC	CASSDLEYNEQFF
TRBV2	TRBJ2-7	.	.	TGTGCCAGCAGTCGTAACAGGGATGGCGAGCAGTACTTC	CASSRNRDGEQYF
TRBV7-6	TRBJ2-2	.	.	TGTGCCAGCAGCCTCACGGCCGGGGGTTTATCGGCGAACACCGGGGAGCTGTTTTTT	CASSLTAGGLSANTGELFF
TRBV6-5	TRBJ1-5	few	TRBD1	TGTGCCAGCACCACCCAAGACAGGGGTCACCAGCCCCAGCATTTT	CASTTQDRGHQPQHF
TRBV2	TRBJ2-3	once	TRBD1	TGTGCCAGGGGACAGGCCAGCACAGATACGCAGTATTTT	CARGQASTDTQYF
TRBV29-1	TRBJ2-1	.	.	TGCAGCGTTGAGGGCCGGGAACACAATGAGCAGTTCTTC	CSVEGREHNEQFF
TRBV15	TRBJ2-7	.	TRBD1	TGTGCCACCAGCAGAGTGACAGGGGGCTACGAGCAGTACTTC	CATSRVTGGYEQYF
TRBV10-3	TRBJ2-7	once	TRBD2	TGTGCCATCAGTGCGGGCGGGCGGGGGGAGCAGTACTTC	CAISAGGRGEQYF
TRBV12-3/TRBV12-4	TRBJ2-4	.	TRBD2	TGTGCCAGCAGGCCGGGGGAGGGGAACATTCAGTACTTC	CASRPGEGNIQYF
TRBV19	TRBJ1-5	.	.	TGTGCCAGTAGTATACGGGGTGGGAGCAATCAGCCCCAGCATTTT	CASSIRGGSNQPQHF
TRBV7-9	TRBJ1-6	.	TRBD1	TGTGCCAGCAGCCAATTGCGACAGGGACATAATTCACCCCTCCACTTT	CASSQLRQGHNSPLHF
TRBV5-1	TRBJ1-2	.	.	TGCGCCAGCAGCCCAGGTGAGAGTCCAGGCTACACCTTC	CASSPGESPGYTF
TRBV6-5	TRBJ2-5	.	TRBD1	TGTGCCAGCAGTAGGGACAGGGGGTGGGAGACCCAGTACTTC	CASSRDRGWETQYF
TRBV9	TRBJ2-5	.	.	TGTGCCAGCAGCGTAGGGACAAACCAAGAGACCCAGTACTTC	CASSVGTNQETQYF
TRBV19	TRBJ2-7	.	.	TGTGCCAGTAGTACCTTCGCGGGGAACGAGCAGTACTTC	CASSTFAGNEQYF
TRBV7-2	TRBJ2-5	.	TRBD2	TGTGCCAGCAGCTCCAGACTAGCGAAACAAGAGACCCAGTACTTC	CASSSRLAKQETQYF